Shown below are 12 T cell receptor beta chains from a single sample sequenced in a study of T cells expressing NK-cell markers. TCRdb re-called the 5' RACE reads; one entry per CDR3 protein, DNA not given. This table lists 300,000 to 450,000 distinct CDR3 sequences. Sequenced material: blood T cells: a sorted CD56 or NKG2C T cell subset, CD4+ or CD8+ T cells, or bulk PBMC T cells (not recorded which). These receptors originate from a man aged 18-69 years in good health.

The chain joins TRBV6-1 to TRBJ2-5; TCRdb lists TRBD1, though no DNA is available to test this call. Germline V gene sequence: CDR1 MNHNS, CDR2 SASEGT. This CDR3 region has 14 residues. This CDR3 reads CAIKRDRGQETQYF.

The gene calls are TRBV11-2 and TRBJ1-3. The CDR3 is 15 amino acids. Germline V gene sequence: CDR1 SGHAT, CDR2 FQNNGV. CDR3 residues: CASSLGQNSGNTIYF. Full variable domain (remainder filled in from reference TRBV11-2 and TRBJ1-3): EAGVAQSPRYKIIEKRQSVAFWCNPISGHATLYWYQQILGQGPKLLIQFQNNGVVDDSQLPKDRFSAERLKGVDSTLKIQPAKLEDSAVYLCASSLGQNSGNTIYFGEGSWLTVV.

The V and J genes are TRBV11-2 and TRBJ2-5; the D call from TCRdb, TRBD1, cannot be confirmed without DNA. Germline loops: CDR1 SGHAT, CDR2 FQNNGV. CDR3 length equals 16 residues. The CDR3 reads CASSLGQGAVLETQYF.

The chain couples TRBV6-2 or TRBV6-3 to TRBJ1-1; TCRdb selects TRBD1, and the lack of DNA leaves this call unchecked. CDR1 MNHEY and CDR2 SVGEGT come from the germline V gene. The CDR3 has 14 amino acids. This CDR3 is CASSYSTGGAEAFF.

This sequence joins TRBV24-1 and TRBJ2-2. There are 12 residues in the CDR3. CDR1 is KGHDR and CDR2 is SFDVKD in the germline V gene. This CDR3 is CATAASTGELFF.

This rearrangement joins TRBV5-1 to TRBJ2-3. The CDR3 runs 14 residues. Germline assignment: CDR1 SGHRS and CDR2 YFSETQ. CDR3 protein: CASSLGRGTDTQYF.

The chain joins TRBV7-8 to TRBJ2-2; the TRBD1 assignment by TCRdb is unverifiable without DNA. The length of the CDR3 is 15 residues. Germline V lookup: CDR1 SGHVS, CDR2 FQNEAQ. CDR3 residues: CASTPWTVDTGELFF.

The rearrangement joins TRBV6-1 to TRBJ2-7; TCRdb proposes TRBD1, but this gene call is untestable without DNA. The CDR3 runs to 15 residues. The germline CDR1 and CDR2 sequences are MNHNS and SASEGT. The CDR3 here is CASSRFETGSYEQYF.

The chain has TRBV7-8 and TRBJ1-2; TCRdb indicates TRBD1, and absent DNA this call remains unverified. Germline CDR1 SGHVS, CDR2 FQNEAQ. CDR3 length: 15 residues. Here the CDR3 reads CASSFAGVGNYGYTF.

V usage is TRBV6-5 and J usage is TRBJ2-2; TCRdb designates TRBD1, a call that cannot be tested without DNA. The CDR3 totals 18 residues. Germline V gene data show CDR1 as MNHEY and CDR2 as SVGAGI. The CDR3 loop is CASSYWDRGPRGTGELFF.

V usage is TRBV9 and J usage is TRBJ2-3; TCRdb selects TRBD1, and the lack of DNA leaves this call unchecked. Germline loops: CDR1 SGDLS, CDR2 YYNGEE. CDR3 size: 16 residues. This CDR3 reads CASSAVGTTSTDTQYF.

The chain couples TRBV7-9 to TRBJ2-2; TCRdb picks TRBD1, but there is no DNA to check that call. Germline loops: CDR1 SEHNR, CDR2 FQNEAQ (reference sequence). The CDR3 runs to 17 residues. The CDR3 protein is CASSSPDGQGASGELFF.